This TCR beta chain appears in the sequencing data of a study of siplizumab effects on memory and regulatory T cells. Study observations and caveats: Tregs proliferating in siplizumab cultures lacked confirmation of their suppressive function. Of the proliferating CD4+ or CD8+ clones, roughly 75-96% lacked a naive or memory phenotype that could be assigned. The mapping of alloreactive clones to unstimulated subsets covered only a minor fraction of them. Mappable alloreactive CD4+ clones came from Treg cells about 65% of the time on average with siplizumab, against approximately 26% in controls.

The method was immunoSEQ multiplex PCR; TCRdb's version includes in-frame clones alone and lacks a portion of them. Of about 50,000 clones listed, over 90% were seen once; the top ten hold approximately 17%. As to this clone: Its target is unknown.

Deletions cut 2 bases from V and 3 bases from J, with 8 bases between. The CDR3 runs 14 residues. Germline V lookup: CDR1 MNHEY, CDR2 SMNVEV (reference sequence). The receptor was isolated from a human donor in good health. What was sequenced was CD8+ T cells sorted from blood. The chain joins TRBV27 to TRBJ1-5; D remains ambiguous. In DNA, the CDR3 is TGTGCCAGCAGTTTAGGCAGGTACAATCAGCCCCAGCATTTT. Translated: CASSLGRYNQPQHF.